This T cell receptor (beta chain) was sequenced in a study of beta chain features in type 1 diabetes. Study-wide points: When Type 1 diabetes patients were examined, their TCRB CDR3s proved moderately but significantly shorter in all four CD4+ subsets.

The sequenced template was cDNA made from the entire isolated RNA. The repertoire was sequenced with immunoSEQ multiplex PCR; TCRdb's copy has only in-frame clones and lacks some. The data show 23,000 or so clones, about two thirds seen once. About this clone itself: Its antigen is currently unknown.

The CDR3 has 14 amino acids. Trimming pared 1 base from V and 9 bases from J, leaving 16 bases between. The germline V gene encodes CDR1 MDHEN and CDR2 SYDVKM. What was sequenced was Tregs from blood. The sequence was collected from a man between 18 and 29 years old with type 1 diabetes. The chain combines TRBV28 with TRBJ2-7; D possibly corresponds to TRBD2 (5 bases). The CDR3 loop is CASSLFGEWTRQYF. The CDR3 bases are TGTGCCAGCAGTTTATTCGGGGAGTGGACCCGGCAGTACTTC.